This T cell receptor (beta chain) was identified during a study of T cells in Graves' hyperthyroidism and ophthalmopathy. Across the study: Peripheral blood was secured at the point of initial diagnosis, before any treatment.

What was amplified from RNA transcripts were TCR beta CDR3 regions. First-round RT-PCR with HTBI primers amplified the TCR CDR3 region. TCRdb recomputed calls from the multiplex PCR reads with MiXCR, one row per CDR3 protein. Among about 270,000 distinct CDR3 sequences listed, approximately 16% were seen once. Patients between 18 and 65 years old had hyperthyroidism, newly diagnosed and lasting under 2 months. Thyroid ultrasound, orbital computed tomography, clinical symptoms, and serum thyroxine and TRAb underpinned diagnoses. Study-wide findings and caveats: Most thyroid clonotypes expanded above 0.001 were also detected in blood.

CDR3 length: 16 amino acids. Germline V lookup: CDR1 DFQATT, CDR2 SNEGSKA (reference sequence). The V gene end was trimmed by 3 bases and the J gene end by 3 bases; junction bases not matched to a gene: 7. This clonotype was picked up many times. What it binds is not known. Sequencing was done on a sample of blood. The chain links TRBV20-1 to TRBJ2-1; TRBD2 matches 11 bases. The sequence came from a woman between 45 and 60 years old with Graves' hyperthyroidism that later progressed to Graves' ophthalmopathy. CDR3 DNA sequence: TGCAGTGCTAGGGCCGCTAGCGGGAGGAGCTACAATGAGCAGTTCTTC. As protein: CSARAASGRSYNEQFF.